Each of the 16 T cell receptor beta chains below was sequenced from the same sample in a study of monozygotic twins with inflammatory bowel disease. From the 5' RACE reads, TCRdb lists one entry per CDR3 protein and no DNA. The listing records nearly 450,000 distinct CDR3 sequences. Material for sequencing was blood. The source is a human donor with ulcerative colitis or Crohn's disease, or a healthy co-twin of an affected twin (not recorded which).

The rearrangement uses TRBV7-6 and TRBJ2-1. This CDR3 has 16 amino acids. Germline CDR1 SGHVS, CDR2 FNYEAQ. This CDR3 reads CASSFFGVSSYNEQFF.

The chain couples TRBV5-6 to TRBJ2-7; TCRdb returns TRBD1, unconfirmable since there is no DNA. Per germline, CDR1 SGHDT and CDR2 YYEEEE. This CDR3 has 14 residues. CDR3 amino acids: CASSPGREDYEQYF.

This chain links TRBV29-1 with TRBJ2-3; absent DNA, TCRdb's TRBD1 call cannot be checked. CDR1 is SQVTM and CDR2 is ANQGSEA in the germline V gene. The CDR3 consists of 14 residues. The CDR3 region is CSAAGTGGEDTQYF.

This rearrangement joins TRBV12-3 or TRBV12-4 to TRBJ2-1; TCRdb picks TRBD2, but there is no DNA to check that call. The CDR3 is 17 amino acids. Here the CDR3 reads CASTTLLTSGGYNEQFF.

V usage is TRBV7-2 and J usage is TRBJ2-7. Germline V CDR1 and CDR2: SGHTA, FQGNSA. CDR3 length: 14 residues. CDR3 amino acids: CASSLRSMGYEQYF.

The rearrangement links TRBV20-1 to TRBJ1-5; TCRdb's assignment of TRBD1 cannot be checked, as there is no DNA. The CDR3 extends over 15 amino acids. CDR1 is DFQATT and CDR2 is SNEGSKA in the germline V gene (reference sequence). CDR3 amino acids: CSARRRGGSNQPQHF.

The V gene is TRBV11-2, the J gene TRBJ1-2; the TCRdb D gene call, TRBD1, has no DNA to confirm it. This CDR3 has 15 amino acids. Germline CDR1 and CDR2: SGHAT and FQNNGV. CDR3 protein: CASRPPYTLNYGYTF.

This rearrangement joins TRBV24-1 to TRBJ2-3; without DNA, the TCRdb call of TRBD1 cannot be checked. Germline-derived CDR1 and CDR2 are KGHDR and SFDVKD. This CDR3 region has 16 residues. The CDR3 protein is CATSDRTGGSTDTQYF.

The chain has TRBV7-8 and TRBJ1-5. Per the germline V gene, CDR1 is SGHVS and CDR2 is FQNEAQ. This CDR3 is built from 13 residues. The CDR3 region is CASSPSKTEPQHF.

The J gene is TRBJ1-5, the V gene TRBV5-1; TCRdb calls TRBD1, which cannot be checked without DNA. This CDR3 region has 15 residues. CDR1 SGHRS and CDR2 YFSETQ come from the germline V gene. The CDR3 region is CASSWGTGDGQPQHF.

V and J are TRBV30 and TRBJ1-6. This CDR3 contains 16 residues. Germline CDR1 is GTSNPN and CDR2 is SVGIG (reference sequence). The CDR3 loop reads CAWRGRGGPNNSPLHF.

CDR3 in amino acids: CAISGAGTNEKLFF. The J gene is TRBJ1-4, the V gene TRBV10-3. This CDR3 has 14 residues. Germline loops: CDR1 ENHRY, CDR2 SYGVKD.

The J gene is TRBJ2-7, the V gene TRBV5-1. Germline lookup yields CDR1 SGHRS and CDR2 YFSETQ. This CDR3 has 13 amino acids. CDR3 region: CASSWDSYYEQYF.

V and J are TRBV6-5 and TRBJ2-3; the D call from TCRdb, TRBD1, cannot be confirmed without DNA. Germline V gene sequence: CDR1 MNHEY, CDR2 SVGAGI. The CDR3 loop spans 17 amino acids. The CDR3 loop is CASSFAPGGASTDTQYF.

The chain combines TRBV5-1 with TRBJ2-7; TCRdb's assignment of TRBD1 cannot be checked, as there is no DNA. The CDR3 extends over 14 amino acids. The germline CDR1 and CDR2 sequences are SGHRS and YFSETQ. The CDR3 loop is CASSPRQLAYEQYF.

V and J are TRBV5-1 and TRBJ2-1; TCRdb outputs TRBD2, but without DNA this stays unchecked. Germline values: CDR1 SGHRS, CDR2 YFSETQ. This CDR3 contains 17 residues. The CDR3 loop reads CASSLAGGATSYNEQFF.